This T cell receptor (beta chain) comes out of a study of shared clonotypes between healthy human individuals. As for this clone: The antigen remains undetermined.

Naive-designated CD8 cells lacked CD45RO, were positively enriched for CCR7, and omitted terminally differentiated effector memory CD45RA+ cells. General study findings and limits: Only blood was sampled, and tissue TCR repertoires likely differ from blood ones. The small donor group covered limited genetic and exposure diversity.

V lost 6 bases to trimming and J lost 3 bases; unmatched junction nucleotides: 8. There are 15 residues in the CDR3. CDR1 is MNHEY and CDR2 is SMNVEV in the germline V gene (reference sequence). The method was immunoSEQ multiplex PCR; TCRdb's version includes in-frame clones alone and lacks a portion of them. The sample shows more than 2 million clones, less than 95% of them seen only once. This clonotype was sampled from a man between 18 and 29 years old in good health. Sequenced input: naive CD8+ T cells sorted from blood. The chain recombines TRBV27 with TRBJ2-7, with 10 bases fitting TRBD2. DNA of the CDR3: TGTGCCAGCAGGACAACTAGCGGGATTAACTACGAGCAGTACTTC. Its protein product is CASRTTSGINYEQYF.